The clone carrying this TCR beta chain was detected a few times. Its antigen is unknown. These data originate in a study of T cell repertoires in cytomegalovirus infection. Whole-study context: The study used recently identified HLA-C-restricted and well-studied HLA-B-restricted CMV epitopes. Carrying CMV and the relevant HLA type showed in public TCR beta signatures.

Using its own MiXCR run on the reads, TCRdb lists one record per CDR3 protein. Among around 500,000 distinct CDR3 sequences listed, approximately 42% were seen once. The CDR3 loop spans 15 amino acids. In germline, CDR1 is SGHTA, CDR2 FQGNSA. V lost 3 bases and J 5 bases, leaving 11 bases between the germline ends. Broader study findings: Cumulative public TCR beta family frequency identified CMV carriers with the relevant HLA. The ex vivo response showed dominance by HLA-C-restricted CMV-specific TCR beta clonotypes.

The rearrangement joins TRBV7-2 to TRBJ2-6; D possibly corresponds to TRBD1 (5 bases). This receptor was taken from a human donor in good health (CMV status not recorded). Some clones in this sample may be carry-over from other donors' samples. The sample was cultured PBMCs, taken from culture after CMV antigen stimulation. In nucleotides, the CDR3 is TGTGCCAGCAGCTTCGGCGCAGGGAGGGCCAACGTCCTGACTTTC. As protein: CASSFGAGRANVLTF. The whole variable domain, filled in from reference TRBV7-2 and TRBJ2-6, reads GAGVSQSPSNKVTEKGKDVELRCDPISGHTALYWYRQSLGQGLEFLIYFQGNSAPDKSGLPSDRFSAERTGGSVSTLTIQRTQQEDSAVYLCASSFGAGRANVLTFGAGSRLTVL.